What follows describes a single TCR beta chain. Antigen unknown. This CDR3 is 16 amino acids long. Trimming removed 7 bases at V and 4 bases at J, with 17 bases between. Germline loops: CDR1 LGHNA, CDR2 YSLEER. Generation of TCR cDNA used 5'RACE template switching (which added a universal primer site and UMIs). One entry per CDR3 protein results from TCRdb running MiXCR on the 5' RACE reads. The sample lists about 340,000 distinct CDR3 sequences, around 12% occurring once. This sample stems from a study of T cells after yellow fever vaccination. The wider study: Preparation of fractions with low cell numbers was performed using SMART-Seq v4 Ultra Low Input.

Study-level results: In post-booster samples, most primary-vaccination clones reappeared (approximately 95% CD4, about 90% CD8).

The specimen comprised CD4+ T cells sorted from PBMCs, sampled 15 days after the yellow fever booster vaccination. The chain is built from TRBV4-3 and TRBJ2-6, with D possibly TRBD1 on 6 matching bases. The sequence was collected from a man between 18 and 35 years old who received the YFV17D yellow fever vaccine. The CDR3 coding sequence is TGCGCCAGCAACAGGGCCAGGGGTTCCGGGGCCAACGTCCTGACTTTC. It translates to CASNRARGSGANVLTF.